A selection of T cell receptor beta chains follows, all from one sample in a study of shared clonotypes between healthy human individuals. Repertoires were generated with immunoSEQ multiplex PCR, while TCRdb's copy carries only in-frame clones and drops some. The table includes around 700,000 clones, 72% detected once. The source material was memory CD4+ T cells sorted from blood. The receptors come from a woman aged 25 to 39 in good health. The CDR3 runs from the conserved cysteine through the conserved F or W. The order of the fields is J gene, V gene, clone size, D gene, CDR3 DNA, CDR3 protein. A D gene is named only where the DNA matches it firmly. The listing skips clone size in some rows; elsewhere it reads once, few, many or a size class.

TRBJ1-5 | TRBV9 | . | . | TGTGCCAGCAGCGTAGACGGAGAGGGAGATCAGCCCCAGCATTTT | CASSVDGEGDQPQHF
TRBJ2-5 | TRBV28 | . | TRBD2 | TGTGCCAGCAGTTTTGGCGGGGGTTTGCAAGAGACCCAGTACTTC | CASSFGGGLQETQYF
TRBJ2-3 | TRBV18 | . | . | TGTGCCAGCCTGGGACGGTTCACAGATACGCAGTATTTT | CASLGRFTDTQYF
TRBJ1-2 | TRBV28 | . | . | TGTGCCAGCATGGGTATATCGGGGGGCGCTTGGGGCTACACCTTC | CASMGISGGAWGYTF
TRBJ1-2 | TRBV5-4 | few | . | TGTGCCAGCAGCTTTACCCTGGCCGGGACGATCGTGAGTGGCTACACCTTC | CASSFTLAGTIVSGYTF
TRBJ2-2 | TRBV28 | . | . | TGTGCCAGCAGGAGCGCGAACACCGGGGAGCTGTTTTTT | CASRSANTGELFF
TRBJ2-5 | TRBV28 | once | . | TGTGCCAGCAGTCCCCAACAACAAGAGACCCAGTACTTC | CASSPQQQETQYF
TRBJ1-6 | TRBV9 | . | . | TGTGCCAGCAGCGTAGAGGAGGGGCTGAATTCACCCCTCCACTTT | CASSVEEGLNSPLHF
TRBJ2-3 | TRBV10-3 | . | TRBD1 | TGTGCCACCGCAGACGGACAGGGTAGGAATACGCAGTATTTT | CATADGQGRNTQYF
TRBJ2-3 | TRBV6-5 | few | . | TGTGCCAGCAGTTACTTGAGCACAGATACGCAGTATTTT | CASSYLSTDTQYF
TRBJ2-7 | TRBV25-1 | . | TRBD1 | TGTGCCAGCAGCCGAGACGACAGGGTTTATTACGAGCAGTACTTC | CASSRDDRVYYEQYF
TRBJ2-3 | TRBV6-4 | few | TRBD2 | TGTGCCAGCAGCCCACTAGCGGGGACAGATACGCAGTATTTT | CASSPLAGTDTQYF
TRBJ1-5 | TRBV19 | . | . | TGTGCCAGTAGTATAGGGCTTGGCAGGGGCAATCAGCCCCAGCATTTT | CASSIGLGRGNQPQHF
TRBJ2-1 | TRBV27 | . | TRBD2 | TGTGCCAGCAGTCCGGGGACTAGCGGGAGGAATGAGCAGTTCTTC | CASSPGTSGRNEQFF
TRBJ1-1 | TRBV27 | . | TRBD1 | TGTGCCAGCAGTCCTATGACAGGGTGGCGAGCTTTCTTT | CASSPMTGWRAFF
TRBJ2-1 | TRBV11-3 | . | . | TGTGCCAGCAGCAAGGGGGACGGGAACGGTGAGCAGTTCTTC | CASSKGDGNGEQFF
TRBJ2-7 | TRBV10-2 | . | TRBD1 | TGCGCCAGCAGAACCGGGACAGGGGCGTACGAGCAGTACTTC | CASRTGTGAYEQYF
TRBJ2-3 | TRBV2 | few | . | TGTGCCAGCAGTGTCTCGCCTTCGAGCACAGATACGCAGTATTTT | CASSVSPSSTDTQYF
TRBJ1-2 | TRBV15 | . | TRBD1 | TGTGCCACCAGCTTGAGGGTAGGGACAGGGGGCGCTTACGGCTATGGCTACACCTTC | CATSLRVGTGGAYGYGYTF
TRBJ1-4 | TRBV6-1 | . | . | TGTGCCAGCAGTCCCCAGTGGGGCGAGAATGAAAAACTGTTTTTT | CASSPQWGENEKLFF
TRBJ1-4 | TRBV6-9 | . | TRBD1 | TGTGCCAGCAGTTATTCGTCGCGGGACAGGGACGAAAAACTGTTTTTT | CASSYSSRDRDEKLFF
TRBJ2-3 | TRBV6-5 | . | . | TGTGCCACCGGCTTATACTCTAGCACAGATACGCAGTATTTT | CATGLYSSTDTQYF
TRBJ1-1 | TRBV28 | . | . | TGTGCCAGCATGGAATCGAACACTGAAGCTTTCTTT | CASMESNTEAFF
TRBJ2-7 | TRBV5-6 | . | TRBD1 | TGTGCCAGCAGCTCGGGACAGGGTCTCTACGAGCAGTACTTC | CASSSGQGLYEQYF
TRBJ2-7 | TRBV2 | few | TRBD2 | TGTGCCAGCAGTAGACTAGCGGCCCTGGAGCAGTACTTC | CASSRLAALEQYF
TRBJ2-7 | TRBV5-1 | . | TRBD2 | TGCGCCAGCAGCTTGGGACTAGCGGTCTACGAGCAGTACTTC | CASSLGLAVYEQYF
TRBJ2-1 | TRBV2 | . | TRBD2 | TGTGCCAGCAATCCGAGCGGGGGCTCCTACAATGAGCAGTTCTTC | CASNPSGGSYNEQFF
TRBJ1-1 | TRBV5-6 | . | TRBD1 | TGTGCCAGCAGCCACCCCCCAGGGGGAAGAAACACTGAAGCTTTCTTT | CASSHPPGGRNTEAFF